These T cell receptor beta chains were read from a single sample in a study of blood T cell repertoires in COVID-19. TCRdb's copy holds only in-frame clones and misses some; the assay was immunoSEQ multiplex PCR. Among around 280,000 clones listed, roughly 90% were seen once. The material sequenced was peripheral blood. These receptor sequences come from a woman between 50 and 59 years old who had recovered from COVID-19. Both conserved end residues are part of each CDR3. D genes are given only for firm matches. Clone size is shown for a subset of rows, as once, few, many or a class of expanded clone.

D gene	J gene	V gene	clone size	CDR3 protein	CDR3 DNA
-	TRBJ1-1	TRBV5-1	-	CASRGGATEAFF	TGCGCCAGCAGAGGAGGTGCCACTGAAGCTTTCTTT
-	TRBJ1-5	TRBV19	once	CASSIARDQPQHF	TGTGCCAGTAGTATAGCACGGGATCAGCCCCAGCATTTT
TRBD2	TRBJ2-7	TRBV7-6	-	CASSPAGESYEQYF	TGTGCCAGCAGCCCAGCGGGGGAGTCCTACGAGCAGTACTTC
-	TRBJ1-2	TRBV19	-	CASSIPGAIRGGYYGYTF	TGTGCCAGTAGTATACCCGGGGCCATCAGGGGTGGGTACTATGGCTACACCTTC
-	TRBJ1-5	TRBV27	-	CASSLYRVGQPQHF	TGTGCCAGCAGTTTATACAGGGTCGGACAGCCCCAGCATTTT
TRBD1	TRBJ1-5	TRBV27	-	CASSWDRNQPQHF	TGTGCCAGCAGTTGGGACAGAAATCAGCCCCAGCATTTT
-	TRBJ1-1	TRBV2	-	CASSTDTNTEAFF	TGTGCCAGCTCCACTGACACGAACACTGAAGCTTTCTTT
TRBD2	TRBJ2-1	TRBV30	-	CAWSAGAGSYNEQFF	TGTGCCTGGAGCGCGGGAGCGGGCTCCTACAATGAGCAGTTCTTC
-	TRBJ2-5	TRBV14	-	CASSQVMGPGETQYF	TGTGCCAGCAGCCAAGTTATGGGGCCAGGGGAGACCCAGTACTTC
-	TRBJ1-1	TRBV5-1	-	CASSLSTALNTEAFF	TGCGCCAGCAGCTTGTCTACAGCCCTGAACACTGAAGCTTTCTTT
-	TRBJ2-7	TRBV23-1	-	CASRGDGEQYF	TGCGCCAGCAGGGGCGACGGCGAGCAGTACTTC
TRBD1	TRBJ1-1	TRBV9	-	CASIPGPGGSFGNTEAFF	TGTGCCAGCATCCCGGGCCCAGGGGGTTCGTTTGGAAACACTGAAGCTTTCTTT
-	TRBJ1-1	TRBV27	-	CASSLYRVRITEAFF	TGTGCCAGCAGTTTATACAGGGTCAGGATCACTGAAGCTTTCTTT
-	TRBJ2-1	TRBV7-3	-	CASSLWGAYNEQFF	TGTGCCAGCAGCTTGTGGGGGGCCTACAATGAGCAGTTCTTC
-	TRBJ1-2	TRBV28	-	CASSQWLGRNYGYTF	TGTGCCAGCAGTCAATGGCTGGGGCGAAACTATGGCTACACCTTC
-	TRBJ1-1	TRBV5-1	-	CASSLARDTEAFF	TGCGCCAGCAGCTTGGCTAGGGACACCGAAGCTTTCTTT
-	TRBJ2-1	TRBV9	-	CASSEFSRGISYNEQFF	TGTGCCAGCAGCGAGTTTTCCAGGGGAATCTCCTACAATGAGCAGTTCTTC
TRBD1	TRBJ2-3	TRBV29-1	-	CSVETGADTQYF	TGCAGCGTTGAGACAGGGGCAGATACGCAGTATTTT
-	TRBJ1-1	TRBV5-1	-	CASSSLEAGAKNTEAFF	TGCGCCAGCAGCTCACTTGAAGCGGGGGCGAAGAACACTGAAGCTTTCTTT
TRBD1	TRBJ1-1	TRBV28	few	CASEVFKGQAAEAFF	TGTGCCAGTGAGGTCTTCAAGGGACAGGCAGCTGAAGCTTTCTTT
TRBD2	TRBJ2-5	TRBV10-3	-	CAISEPLLAGLQETQYF	TGTGCCATCAGTGAGCCCCTACTAGCGGGTTTACAAGAGACCCAGTACTTC
TRBD1	TRBJ1-1	TRBV7-3	few	CASSLSWTGEAFF	TGTGCCAGCAGCTTAAGTTGGACAGGGGAAGCTTTCTTT